The clone carrying this T cell receptor (beta chain) has at least ten counts. Investigators prepared the TCR beta libraries by applying iRepertoire HTBI primers and Arm-PCR of CDR3 regions. TCRdb re-analysed the multiplex PCR reads in MiXCR, keeping a single row per CDR3 protein. The data show a few hundred thousand distinct CDR3 sequences, 12% seen once. Time point denoted: newly diagnosed GD, antithyroid drugs for less than 3 months. RNA extracted from PBMCs served as the sequencing template. This specimen belongs to a study of regulatory T cells in long-lasting Graves disease. This sample was also put to use in a study of T cells in Graves' hyperthyroidism and ophthalmopathy.

The sample was peripheral blood mononuclear cells (PBMCs), taken at new diagnosis, from a patient treated with antithyroid drugs. This TCR derives from a woman younger than 30 with Graves disease.

The chain's CDR3 is CSANPLERSSNNEQFF. The CDR3 nucleotides are TGCAGTGCTAACCCGCTAGAGCGGAGCTCTAACAATGAGCAGTTCTTC. The chain has TRBV20-1 and TRBJ2-1, with D perhaps matching TRBD2 (5 bases). In germline, CDR1 is DFQATT, CDR2 SNEGSKA (reference sequence). Trimming cost V 4 bases and J 5 bases, with 21 bases left between them. This CDR3 spans 16 amino acids.